The sequence of this TCR beta chain was determined in a study of blood T cell repertoires in COVID-19. Looking at the study overall: Some COVID-19 samples were acute and others convalescent; all came from the United States, Italy and Spain. The cDNA or gDNA used as material had been derived from T cells, B-cell-depleted T cells, or PBMCs.

Enrolment of Seattle patients took place during active infection, and they were followed longitudinally. The germline V gene encodes CDR1 SGHTA and CDR2 FQGNSA. V dropped 5 bases and J dropped 0 bases, with 13 bases sitting between them. CDR3 length: 15 amino acids. As processed by the authors: Amplified reference gene primers provided the basis for estimating nucleated cell counts. TCRdb keeps only in-frame clones here, not all; method: immunoSEQ multiplex PCR. That table is the source of V, J and clone size, and D and trimming were worked out from the DNA. The top ten clones hold about 1.7% of a sample with just over 300,000 clones, about nine tenths of them seen once.

The chain employs TRBV7-2 and TRBJ1-2; possibly TRBD1 for D (6 bases). The origin of this receptor is a woman in her 30s with COVID-19, enrolled during active disease. What was sequenced was peripheral blood. CDR3 sequence: CASSPGQRTNYGYTF. The CDR3 DNA sequence: TGTGCCAGCAGCCCTGGACAGAGGACTAACTATGGCTACACCTTC. The full variable domain, rest sourced from reference TRBV7-2 and TRBJ1-2, is GAGVSQSPSNKVTEKGKDVELRCDPISGHTALYWYRQSLGQGLEFLIYFQGNSAPDKSGLPSDRFSAERTGGSVSTLTIQRTQQEDSAVYLCASSPGQRTNYGYTFGSGTRLTVV.